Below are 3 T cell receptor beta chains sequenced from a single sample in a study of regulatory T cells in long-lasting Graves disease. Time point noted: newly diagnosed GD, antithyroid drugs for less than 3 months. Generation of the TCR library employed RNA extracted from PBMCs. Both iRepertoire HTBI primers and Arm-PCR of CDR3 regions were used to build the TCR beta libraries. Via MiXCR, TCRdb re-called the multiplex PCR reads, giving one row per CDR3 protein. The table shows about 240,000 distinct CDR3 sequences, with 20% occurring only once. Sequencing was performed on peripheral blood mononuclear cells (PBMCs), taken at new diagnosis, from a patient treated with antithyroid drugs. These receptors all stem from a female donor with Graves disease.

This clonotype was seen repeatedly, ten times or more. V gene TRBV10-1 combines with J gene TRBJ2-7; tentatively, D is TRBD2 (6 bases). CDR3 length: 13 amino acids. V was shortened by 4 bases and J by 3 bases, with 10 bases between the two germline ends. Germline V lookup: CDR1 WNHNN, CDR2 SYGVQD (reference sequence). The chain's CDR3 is CASSAGLRYEQYF. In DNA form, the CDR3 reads TGCGCCAGCAGTGCGGGACTGCGCTACGAGCAGTACTTC.

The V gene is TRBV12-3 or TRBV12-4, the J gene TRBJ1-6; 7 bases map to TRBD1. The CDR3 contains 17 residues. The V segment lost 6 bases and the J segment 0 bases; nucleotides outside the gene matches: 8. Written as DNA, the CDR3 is TGTGCCAGCAGCCCGGGACAGCGCGTCTCCTATAATTCACCCCTCCACTTT. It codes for CASSPGQRVSYNSPLHF.

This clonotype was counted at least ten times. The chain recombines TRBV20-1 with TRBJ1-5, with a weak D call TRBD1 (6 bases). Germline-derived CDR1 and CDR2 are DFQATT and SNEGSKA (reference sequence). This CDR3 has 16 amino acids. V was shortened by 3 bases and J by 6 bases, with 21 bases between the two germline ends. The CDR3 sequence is CSASNGRTAQGQPQHF. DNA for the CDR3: TGCAGTGCTAGTAATGGTAGGACAGCCCAAGGTCAGCCCCAGCATTTT.